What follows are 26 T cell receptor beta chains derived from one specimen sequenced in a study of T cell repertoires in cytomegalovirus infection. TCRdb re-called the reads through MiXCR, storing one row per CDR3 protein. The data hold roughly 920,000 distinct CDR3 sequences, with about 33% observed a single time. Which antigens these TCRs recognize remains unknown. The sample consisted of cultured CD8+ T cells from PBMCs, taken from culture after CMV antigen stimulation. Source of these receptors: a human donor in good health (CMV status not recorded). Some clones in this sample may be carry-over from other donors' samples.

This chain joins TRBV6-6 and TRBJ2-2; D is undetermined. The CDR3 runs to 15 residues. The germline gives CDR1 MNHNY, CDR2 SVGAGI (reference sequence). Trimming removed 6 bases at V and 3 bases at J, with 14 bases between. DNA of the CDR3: TGTGCCAGCAGGACCGCCCCGAAGCACACCGGGGAGCTGTTTTTT. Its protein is CASRTAPKHTGELFF.

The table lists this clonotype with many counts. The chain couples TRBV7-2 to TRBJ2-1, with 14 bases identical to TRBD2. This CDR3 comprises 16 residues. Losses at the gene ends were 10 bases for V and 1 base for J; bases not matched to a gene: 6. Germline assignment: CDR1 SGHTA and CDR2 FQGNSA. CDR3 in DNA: TGTGCCATCGAGACTAGCGGGGGGGCGTCCTACAATGAGCAGTTCTTC. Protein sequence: CAIETSGGASYNEQFF.

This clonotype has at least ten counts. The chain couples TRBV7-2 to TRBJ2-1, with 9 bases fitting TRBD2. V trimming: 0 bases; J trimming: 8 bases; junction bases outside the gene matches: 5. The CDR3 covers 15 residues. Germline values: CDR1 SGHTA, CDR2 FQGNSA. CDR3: CASSLALTSGHEQFF. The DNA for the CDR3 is TGTGCCAGCAGCTTAGCGTTGACTAGCGGCCATGAGCAGTTCTTC.

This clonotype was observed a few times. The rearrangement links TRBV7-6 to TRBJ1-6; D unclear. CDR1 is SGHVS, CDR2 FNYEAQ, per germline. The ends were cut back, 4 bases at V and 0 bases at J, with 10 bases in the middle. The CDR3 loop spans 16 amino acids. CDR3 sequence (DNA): TGTGCCAGCAGCTCGGCAGAGAGCTCCTATAATTCACCCCTCCACTTT. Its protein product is CASSSAESSYNSPLHF.

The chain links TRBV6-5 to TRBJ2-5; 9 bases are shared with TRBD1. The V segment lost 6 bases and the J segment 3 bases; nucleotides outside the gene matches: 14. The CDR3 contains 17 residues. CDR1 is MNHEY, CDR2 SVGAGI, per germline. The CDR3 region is CASRLYRDRVFEETQYF. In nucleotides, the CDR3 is TGTGCCAGCAGGCTTTACCGGGACAGGGTGTTCGAAGAGACCCAGTACTTC.

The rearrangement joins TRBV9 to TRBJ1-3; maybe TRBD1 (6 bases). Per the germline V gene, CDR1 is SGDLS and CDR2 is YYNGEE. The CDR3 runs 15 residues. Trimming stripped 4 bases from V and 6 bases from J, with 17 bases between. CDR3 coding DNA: TGTGCCAGCAGCCTCAGGGGTCGCCAGGAAAACACCATATATTTT. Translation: CASSLRGRQENTIYF. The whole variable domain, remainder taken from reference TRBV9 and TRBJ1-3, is DSGVTQTPKHLITATGQRVTLRCSPRSGDLSVYWYQQSLDQGLQFLIQYYNGEERAKGNILERFSAQQFPDLHSELNLSSLELGDSALYFCASSLRGRQENTIYFGEGSWLTVV.

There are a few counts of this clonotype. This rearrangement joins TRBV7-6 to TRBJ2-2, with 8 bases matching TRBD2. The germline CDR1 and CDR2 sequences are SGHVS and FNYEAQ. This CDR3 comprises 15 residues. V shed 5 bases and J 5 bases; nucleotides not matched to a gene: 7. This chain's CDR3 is CASSLGGGSTGELFF. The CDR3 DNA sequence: TGTGCCAGCAGCCTAGGCGGGGGGTCAACCGGGGAGCTGTTTTTT.

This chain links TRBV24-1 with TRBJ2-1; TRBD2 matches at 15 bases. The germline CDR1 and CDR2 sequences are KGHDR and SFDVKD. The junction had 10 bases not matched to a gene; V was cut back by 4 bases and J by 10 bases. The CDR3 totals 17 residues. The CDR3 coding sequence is TGTGCCACCAGTGAGCCTGGACTAGCGGGGGGGGCCACGGAGCAGTTCTTC. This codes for CATSEPGLAGGATEQFF.

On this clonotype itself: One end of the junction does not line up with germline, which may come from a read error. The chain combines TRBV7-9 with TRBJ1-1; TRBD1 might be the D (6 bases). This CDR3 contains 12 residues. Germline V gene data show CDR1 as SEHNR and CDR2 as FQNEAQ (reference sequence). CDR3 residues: CASSLRGGTRDF. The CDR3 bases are TGTGCCAGCAGTCTAAGAGGGGGAACGCGTGATTTT. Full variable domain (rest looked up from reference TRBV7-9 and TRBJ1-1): DTGVSQNPRHKITKRGQNVTFRCDPISEHNRLYWYRQTLGQGPEFLTYFQNEAQLEKSRLLSDRFSAERPKGSFSTLEIQRTEQGDSAMYLCASSLRGGTRDFGQGTRLTVV.

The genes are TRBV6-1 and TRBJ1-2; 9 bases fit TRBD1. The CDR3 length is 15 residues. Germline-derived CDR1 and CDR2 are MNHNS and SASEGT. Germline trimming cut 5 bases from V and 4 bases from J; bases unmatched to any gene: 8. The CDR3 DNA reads TGTGCCAGCAGTCCTTGGGGACAGGGACGCTATGGCTACACCTTC. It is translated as CASSPWGQGRYGYTF.

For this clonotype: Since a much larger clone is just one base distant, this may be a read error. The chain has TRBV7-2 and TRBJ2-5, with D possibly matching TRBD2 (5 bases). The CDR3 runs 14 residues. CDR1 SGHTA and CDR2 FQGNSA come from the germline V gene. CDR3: CASSVPGGRETQCF. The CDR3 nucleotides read TGTGCCAGCAGCGTACCAGGAGGAAGAGAGACCCAGTGCTTC.

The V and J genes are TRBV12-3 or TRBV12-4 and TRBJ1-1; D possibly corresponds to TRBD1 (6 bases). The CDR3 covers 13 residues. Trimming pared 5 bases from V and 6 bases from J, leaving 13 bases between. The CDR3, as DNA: TGTGCCAGCAGTACCGACAGGTTTCCTGAAGCTTTCTTT. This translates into CASSTDRFPEAFF.

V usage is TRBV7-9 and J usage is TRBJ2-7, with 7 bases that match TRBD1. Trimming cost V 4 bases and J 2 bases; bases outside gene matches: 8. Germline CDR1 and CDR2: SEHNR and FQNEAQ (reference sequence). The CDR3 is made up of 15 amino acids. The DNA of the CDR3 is TGTGCCAGCAGCTCGACCGGGACAGTCACCTACGAGCAGTACTTC. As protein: CASSSTGTVTYEQYF.

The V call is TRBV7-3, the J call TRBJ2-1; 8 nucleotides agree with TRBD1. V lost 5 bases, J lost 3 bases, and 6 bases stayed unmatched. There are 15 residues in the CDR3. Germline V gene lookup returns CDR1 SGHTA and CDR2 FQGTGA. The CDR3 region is CASSPPGQVYNEQFF. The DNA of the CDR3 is TGTGCCAGCAGCCCGCCGGGACAGGTCTACAATGAGCAGTTCTTC.

The CDR3 coding sequence is TGTGCCACCAGCCCGGACAGAACCACTGAAGCTTTCTTT. It specifies CATSPDRTTEAFF. The J gene is TRBJ1-1, the V gene TRBV15; a weak D match, TRBD1 (6 bases). Trimming removed 5 bases from V and 4 bases from J, with 11 bases in between. Germline V gives CDR1 LNHNV, CDR2 YYDKDF (reference sequence). This CDR3 spans 13 amino acids.

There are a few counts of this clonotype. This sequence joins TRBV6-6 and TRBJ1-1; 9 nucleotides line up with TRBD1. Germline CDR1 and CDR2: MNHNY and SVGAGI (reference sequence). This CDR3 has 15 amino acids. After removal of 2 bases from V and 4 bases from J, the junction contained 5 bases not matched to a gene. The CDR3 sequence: CASSYEGTGTTEAFF. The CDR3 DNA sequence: TGTGCCAGCAGTTACGAAGGGACAGGGACCACTGAAGCTTTCTTT.

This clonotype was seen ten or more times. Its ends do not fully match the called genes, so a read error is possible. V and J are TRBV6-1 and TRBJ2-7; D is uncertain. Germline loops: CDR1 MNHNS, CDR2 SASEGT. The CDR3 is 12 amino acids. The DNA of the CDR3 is TGTGCCAGTAGTGGCTCATCCTACGAGCAGTACTTC. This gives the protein CASSGSSYEQYF.

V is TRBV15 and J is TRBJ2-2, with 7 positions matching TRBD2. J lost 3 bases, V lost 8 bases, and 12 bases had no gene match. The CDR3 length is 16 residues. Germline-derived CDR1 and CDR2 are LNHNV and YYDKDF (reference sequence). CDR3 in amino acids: CATSKGAGHYTGELFF. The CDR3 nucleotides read TGTGCCACCTCTAAGGGAGCGGGGCACTACACCGGGGAGCTGTTTTTT.

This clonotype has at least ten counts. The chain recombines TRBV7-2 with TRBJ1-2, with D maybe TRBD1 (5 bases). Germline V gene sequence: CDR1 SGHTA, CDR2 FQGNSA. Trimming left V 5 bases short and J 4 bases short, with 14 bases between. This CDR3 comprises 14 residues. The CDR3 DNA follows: TGTGCCAGCAGCCTACAAAGGAGGGGCTATGGCTACACCTTC. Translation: CASSLQRRGYGYTF.

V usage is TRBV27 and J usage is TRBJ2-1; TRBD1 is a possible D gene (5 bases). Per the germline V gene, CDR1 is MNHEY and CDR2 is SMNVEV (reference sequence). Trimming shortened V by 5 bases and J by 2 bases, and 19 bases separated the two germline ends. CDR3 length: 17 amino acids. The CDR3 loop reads CASSPESWTNPYNEQFF. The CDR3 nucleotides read TGTGCCAGCAGTCCCGAGTCCTGGACAAACCCCTACAATGAGCAGTTCTTC.

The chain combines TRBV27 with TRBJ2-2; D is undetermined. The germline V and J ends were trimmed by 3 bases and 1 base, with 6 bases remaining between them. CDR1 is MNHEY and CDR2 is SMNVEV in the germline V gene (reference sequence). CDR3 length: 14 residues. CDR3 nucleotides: TGTGCCAGCAGTTTTTCAGAGAACACCGGGGAGCTGTTTTTT. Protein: CASSFSENTGELFF.

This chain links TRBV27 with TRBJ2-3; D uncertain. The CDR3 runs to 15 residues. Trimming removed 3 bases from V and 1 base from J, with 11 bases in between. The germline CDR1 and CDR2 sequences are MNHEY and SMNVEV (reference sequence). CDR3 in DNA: TGTGCCAGCAGTTTTTCGCGCCGGGGCACAGATACGCAGTATTTT. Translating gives CASSFSRRGTDTQYF.

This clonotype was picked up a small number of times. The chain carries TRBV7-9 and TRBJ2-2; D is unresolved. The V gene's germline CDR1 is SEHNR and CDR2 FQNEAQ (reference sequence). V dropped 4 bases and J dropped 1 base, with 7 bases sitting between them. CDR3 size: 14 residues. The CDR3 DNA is TGTGCCAGCAGCTCCACAGAGAACACCGGGGAGCTGTTTTTT. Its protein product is CASSSTENTGELFF.

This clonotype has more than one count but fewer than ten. The CDR3 region has the DNA TGCAGTGCTCGGACAGGATTGGATATGGGCTACACCTTC. Residues: CSARTGLDMGYTF. The chain joins TRBV20-1 to TRBJ1-2, with 7 bases lining up with TRBD1. Germline values: CDR1 DFQATT, CDR2 SNEGSKA (reference sequence). The CDR3 is 13 residues long. Losses at the gene ends were 5 bases for V and 8 bases for J; bases not matched to a gene: 11.

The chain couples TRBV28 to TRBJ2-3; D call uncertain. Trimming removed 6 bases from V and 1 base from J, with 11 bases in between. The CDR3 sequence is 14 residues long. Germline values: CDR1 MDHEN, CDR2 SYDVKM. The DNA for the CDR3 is TGTGCCAGCAGGAGTACAGACCGCACAGATACGCAGTATTTT. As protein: CASRSTDRTDTQYF.

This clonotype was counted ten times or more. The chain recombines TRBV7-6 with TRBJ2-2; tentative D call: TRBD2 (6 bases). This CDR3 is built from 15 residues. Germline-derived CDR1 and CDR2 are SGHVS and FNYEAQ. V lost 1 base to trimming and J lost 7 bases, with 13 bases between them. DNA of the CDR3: TGTGCCAGCAGCTTAGGGAGGGGATCAGGCGGGGAGCTGTTTTTT. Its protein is CASSLGRGSGGELFF.